The next 14 T cell receptor beta chains were all read from a single sample in a study of cytomegalovirus exposure and HLA in healthy donors. Vbeta (60) and Jbeta (13) primers were used in the PCR. Data came from immunoSEQ multiplex PCR; TCRdb stores just in-frame clones and leaves some out. Among fewer than 180,000 clones listed, about four fifths were seen once. Sample: PBMCs. The receptor set was obtained from a man over 45 in good health and CMV-seropositive.

This clone appeared a few times. V gene TRBV21-1 combines with J gene TRBJ1-5. TRBV21-1 is given as a pseudogene. CDR3 size: 18 residues. The CDR3 sequence: CASSKPPGERYSNQPQHF. The CDR3, as DNA: TGTGCCAGCAGCAAACCTCCGGGAGAAAGATATAGCAATCAGCCCCAGCATTTT.

V gene TRBV2 combines with J gene TRBJ1-5; D unclear. CDR1 and CDR2 from the germline V gene are SNHLY and FYNNEI. V was clipped by 3 bases and J by 4 bases, with 7 bases between them. The CDR3 extends over 13 amino acids. This CDR3 is CASSDGLNQPQHF. For the CDR3, the DNA is TGTGCCAGCAGTGACGGTTTGAATCAGCCCCAGCATTTT.

The gene calls are TRBV30 and TRBJ1-2; the D gene is possibly TRBD1 (6 bases). The CDR3 consists of 18 residues. V lost 2 bases and J lost 3, with 25 bases in between. The germline V gene encodes CDR1 GTSNPN and CDR2 SVGIG (reference sequence). Here the CDR3 DNA reads TGTGCCTGGAGTTTAACAAGACAGGCCCCGGGCGTTTACTATGGCTACACCTTC. It specifies CAWSLTRQAPGVYYGYTF.

Note on this clone: A junction boundary mismatches the germline segment, possibly from a read error. The V gene is TRBV7-7, the J gene TRBJ2-2; 7 nucleotides align to TRBD1. The CDR3 runs to 13 residues. Germline V gene lookup returns CDR1 SSHAT and CDR2 FNYEAQ (reference sequence). The CDR3 loop reads CASSSTGTGELFF. The DNA for the CDR3 is TGTGCTAGCAGCTCGACAGGGACCGGGGAGCTGTTTTTT. The full variable domain, its missing parts supplied by reference TRBV7-7 and TRBJ2-2, is GAGVSQSPRYKVTKRGQDVTLRCDPISSHATLYWYQQALGQGPEFLTYFNYEAQPDKSGLPSDRFSAERPEGSISTLTIQRTEQRDSAMYRCASSSTGTGELFFGEGSRLTVL.

The chain carries TRBV5-8 and TRBJ2-3, with D perhaps TRBD1 (5 bases). The germline CDR1 and CDR2 sequences are SGHTS and YDEGEE. V lost 4 bases to trimming and J lost 4 bases, with 16 bases between them. The CDR3 length is 15 residues. CDR3 residues: CASSIGANGADTQYF. The CDR3 coding sequence is TGTGCCAGCAGCATTGGGGCAAATGGGGCAGATACGCAGTATTTT.

The V and J genes are TRBV4-1 and TRBJ2-1; 9 bases line up with TRBD2. The CDR3 spans 18 residues. CDR1 and CDR2 (germline): MGHRA, YSYEKL. The junction had 13 bases not matched to a gene; V was cut back by 4 bases and J by 3 bases. The CDR3 region is CASSPSPLLAGLYNEQFF. The CDR3 DNA sequence: TGCGCCAGCAGCCCGAGCCCCCTCCTAGCGGGACTCTACAATGAGCAGTTCTTC.

The chain is built from TRBV10-3 and TRBJ2-7, with 8 bases that match TRBD1. Germline V lookup: CDR1 ENHRY, CDR2 SYGVKD. V gave up 6 bases and J gave up 3 bases; unmatched junction bases: 4. CDR3 length equals 13 residues. The CDR3 coding sequence is TGTGCCATCAGCTTTGACAGGGGCTACGAGCAGTACTTC. It specifies CAISFDRGYEQYF.

The J gene is TRBJ2-2, the V gene TRBV18, with 8 bases matching TRBD1. CDR1 KGHSH and CDR2 LQKENI come from the germline V gene. Germline trimming cut 6 bases from V and 3 bases from J; bases unmatched to any gene: 6. This CDR3 spans 15 amino acids. Written as DNA, the CDR3 is TGTGCCAGCTCGCGCGACAGGGGACACACCGGGGAGCTGTTTTTT. Its translation: CASSRDRGHTGELFF. The entire variable domain, with the rest obtained from reference TRBV18 and TRBJ2-2, is as follows: NAGVMQNPRHLVRRRGQEARLRCSPMKGHSHVYWYRQLPEEGLKFMVYLQKENIIDESGMPKERFSAEFPKEGPSILRIQQVVRGDSAAYFCASSRDRGHTGELFFGEGSRLTVL.

The chain joins TRBV27 to TRBJ1-5; D gene ambiguous. V lost 10 bases and J 4 bases, leaving 20 bases between the germline ends. CDR1 is MNHEY, CDR2 SMNVEV, per germline (reference sequence). CDR3 length: 15 residues. The CDR3 here is CATRPGFPRNQPQHF. The CDR3, as DNA: TGTGCCACACGTCCGGGGTTTCCGAGAAATCAGCCCCAGCATTTT.

The V gene is TRBV6-6, the J gene TRBJ2-7; 7 nucleotides match TRBD1. The CDR3 has 12 amino acids. V shed 6 bases, J shed 7 bases, and the junction held 6 bases outside the gene matches. The V gene's germline CDR1 is MNHNY and CDR2 SVGAGI (reference sequence). CDR3 nucleotides: TGTGCCAGCAGGACAGGGTGGGTAGAGCAGTACTTC. This translates into CASRTGWVEQYF.

This clone was picked up a small number of times. This chain uses TRBV6-1 with TRBJ2-2, with 8 bases that match TRBD1. The CDR3 covers 15 residues. Losses at the gene ends were 4 bases for V and 4 bases for J; bases not matched to a gene: 5. Germline V gene lookup returns CDR1 MNHNS and CDR2 SASEGT. As DNA, the CDR3 is TGTGCCAGCAGTGCAAAACAGGGGGGCACCGGGGAGCTGTTTTTT. Translated: CASSAKQGGTGELFF.

The V call is TRBV28, the J call TRBJ1-1; 8 bases line up with TRBD1. CDR1 is MDHEN, CDR2 SYDVKM, per germline. With V trimmed by 6 bases and J by 6 bases, 12 bases remained unmatched. CDR3 size: 15 residues. DNA for the CDR3: TGTGCCAGCAGCATTAATACAGGGGGACTCTCTGAAGCTTTCTTT. It translates to CASSINTGGLSEAFF.

The rearrangement uses TRBV5-4 and TRBJ1-1; TRBD1 matches 8 bases. Germline V gene sequence: CDR1 SGHNT, CDR2 YYREEE (reference sequence). The CDR3 totals 16 residues. V shed 4 bases and J 2 bases; nucleotides not matched to a gene: 10. In DNA, the CDR3 is TGTGCCAGCAGCCCCCCGTTGGGACAGGTTAACACTGAAGCTTTCTTT. This gives the protein CASSPPLGQVNTEAFF. The full variable domain, rest sourced from reference TRBV5-4 and TRBJ1-1, is ETGVTQSPTHLIKTRGQQVTLRCSSQSGHNTVSWYQQALGQGPQFIFQYYREEENGRGNFPPRFSGLQFPNYSSELNVNALELDDSALYLCASSPPLGQVNTEAFFGQGTRLTVV.

The rearrangement links TRBV28 to TRBJ2-7; weak D call: TRBD2 (5 bases). The CDR3 sequence is 15 residues long. Germline V gene sequence: CDR1 MDHEN, CDR2 SYDVKM. Trimming left V 6 bases short and J 0 bases short, with 15 bases between. Here the CDR3 reads CASSTPESGSYEQYF. DNA of the CDR3: TGTGCCAGCAGCACTCCGGAGAGCGGCTCCTACGAGCAGTACTTC.